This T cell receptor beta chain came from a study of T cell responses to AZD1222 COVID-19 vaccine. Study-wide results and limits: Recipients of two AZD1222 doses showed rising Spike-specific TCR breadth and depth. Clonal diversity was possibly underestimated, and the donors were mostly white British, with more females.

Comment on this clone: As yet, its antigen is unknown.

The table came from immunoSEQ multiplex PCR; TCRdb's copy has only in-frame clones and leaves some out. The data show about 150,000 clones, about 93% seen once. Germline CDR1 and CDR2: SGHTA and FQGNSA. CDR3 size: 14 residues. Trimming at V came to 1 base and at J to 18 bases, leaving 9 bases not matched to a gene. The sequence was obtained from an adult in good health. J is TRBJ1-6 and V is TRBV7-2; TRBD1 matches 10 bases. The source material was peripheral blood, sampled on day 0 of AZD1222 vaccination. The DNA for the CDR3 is TGTGCCAGCAGCTTAGACGGGACAGGGGCCTCACCCCACTTT. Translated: CASSLDGTGASPHF.